This TCR beta chain was sequenced for a study of post-analysis software for immune sequencing data. Overall study: Both relapsing-remitting and secondary progressive multiple sclerosis featured among the disease courses, as did progressive-relapsing multiple sclerosis.

The CDR3 totals 16 residues. Germline V gene data show CDR1 as DFQATT and CDR2 as SNEGSKA (reference sequence). Libraries were made from TCR beta cDNA, and they carried unique molecular identifiers. TCRdb reprocessed the PCR reads via MiXCR and lists one record per CDR3 protein. Among about 500,000 distinct CDR3 sequences listed, roughly 45% were seen once. About this clonotype itself: The target antigen is unknown.

Study-wide findings and caveats: Normalized Chao1 diversity was significantly reduced in patients versus controls. About five TRBV segments, including TRBV5-6, TRBV5-1 and TRBV20-1, were more frequent in patients than controls.

This sequence originates from a girl aged 5-17 years with multiple sclerosis. The material sequenced was blood. V and J are TRBV20-1 and TRBJ2-4, with 8 bases that match TRBD2. The J call may be mistaken, given a closer DNA end match to TRBJ2-7. The CDR3 here is CSARDPTSVGTYEQYF. CDR3 DNA sequence: TGCAGTGCTAGAGACCCGACTAGCGTGGGGACCTACGAGCAGTACTTC.